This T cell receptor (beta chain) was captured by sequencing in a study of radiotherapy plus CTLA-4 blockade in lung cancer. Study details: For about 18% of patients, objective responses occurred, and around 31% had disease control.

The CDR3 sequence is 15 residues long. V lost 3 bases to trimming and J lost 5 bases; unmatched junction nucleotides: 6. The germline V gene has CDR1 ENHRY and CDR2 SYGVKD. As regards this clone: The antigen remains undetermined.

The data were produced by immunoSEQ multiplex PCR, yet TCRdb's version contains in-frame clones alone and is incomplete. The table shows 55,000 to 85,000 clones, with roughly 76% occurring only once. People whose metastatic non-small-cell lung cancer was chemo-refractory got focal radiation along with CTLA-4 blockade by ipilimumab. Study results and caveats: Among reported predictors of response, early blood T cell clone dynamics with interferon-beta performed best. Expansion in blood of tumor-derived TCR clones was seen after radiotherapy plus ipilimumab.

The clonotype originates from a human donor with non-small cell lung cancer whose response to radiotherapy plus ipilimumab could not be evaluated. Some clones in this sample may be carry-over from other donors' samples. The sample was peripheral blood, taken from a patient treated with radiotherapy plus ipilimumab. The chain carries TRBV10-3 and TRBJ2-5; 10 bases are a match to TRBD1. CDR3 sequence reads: CAISDGQGVGETQYF. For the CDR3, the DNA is TGTGCCATCAGTGACGGACAGGGGGTTGGGGAGACCCAGTACTTC.